These 30 T cell receptor beta chains were all obtained from the same sample, sequenced in a study of blood T cells in healthy people across ages. PCR was performed a second time for about 7 to 12 cycles using a sample-barcoded 5' primer and a J-beta primer mix. Using its own MiXCR run on the 5' RACE reads, TCRdb lists one record per CDR3 protein. The sample includes approximately 800,000 distinct CDR3 sequences, 55% to 70% of them seen just once. Input material: blood. The receptor set was obtained from a young man in good health.

CDR3 region: CAVSRLGQTDQPQHF. The CDR3 region has the DNA TGTGCCGTCTCAAGACTGGGACAGACCGATCAGCCCCAGCATTTT. The rearrangement links TRBV6-1 to TRBJ1-5; 7 bases are shared with TRBD1. Per germline, CDR1 MNHNS and CDR2 SASEGT. V lost 11 bases to trimming and J lost 5 bases; unmatched junction nucleotides: 15. This CDR3 is 15 amino acids long.

This clonotype was recorded a few times. The DNA for the CDR3 is TGCAGTGCTAATTACCCCTCAGGTGATGGCTACACCTTC. Translating gives CSANYPSGDGYTF. This chain connects TRBV20-1 to TRBJ1-2, with D unclear. CDR3 length: 13 amino acids. The germline CDR1 and CDR2 sequences are DFQATT and SNEGSKA (reference sequence). Trimming stripped 4 bases from V and 6 bases from J, with 15 bases between.

In its sample, this clonotype was seen a few times. This rearrangement joins TRBV6-2 or TRBV6-3 to TRBJ2-7; possible D gene TRBD1, 6 bases. Germline V gene data show CDR1 as MNHEY and CDR2 as SVGEGT. This CDR3 is 18 amino acids long. Trimming took 2 bases from V and 5 from J, leaving 25 bases between them. The CDR3, as DNA: TGTGCCAGCAGTTACGTACAGGGAAGGGCCGACAAGTCGGACGAGCAGTACTTC. Amino acid sequence: CASSYVQGRADKSDEQYF.

This clonotype appeared a few times. This chain uses TRBV27 with TRBJ1-6, with TRBD1 matching 7 bases. The CDR3 has 13 residues. CDR1 is MNHEY, CDR2 SMNVEV, per germline (reference sequence). V lost 5 bases, J lost 12 bases, and 7 bases stayed unmatched. This chain's CDR3 is CASSLRQGLPLHF. The CDR3 region has the DNA TGTGCCAGCAGTCTTAGACAGGGATTACCCCTCCACTTT.

The chain is built from TRBV6-2 or TRBV6-3 and TRBJ1-6; possible D gene TRBD1, 6 bases. Germline CDR1 reads MNHEY; CDR2 reads SVGEGT. The V gene lost 4 bases and the J gene lost 6 bases, with 19 bases spanning the gap. The CDR3 has 17 residues. CDR3 DNA sequence: TGTGCCAGCAGTTCCCCCAGGGAGTCGGACAGTAATTCACCCCTCCACTTT. Translation gives CASSSPRESDSNSPLHF.

This chain connects TRBV9 to TRBJ2-4; tentative D call: TRBD2 (5 bases). V was pared by 2 bases and J by 11 bases, with 11 bases between. The CDR3 is 12 amino acids. CDR1 and CDR2 (germline): SGDLS, YYNGEE. The CDR3 loop reads CASSVAGSLQYF. The CDR3 bases are TGTGCCAGCAGCGTTGCGGGTAGCCTTCAGTACTTC.

This clonotype showed up many times. This chain joins TRBV18 and TRBJ2-6; 9 bases are shared with TRBD1. Trimming at V came to 2 bases and at J to 4 bases, leaving 12 bases not matched to a gene. This CDR3 spans 19 amino acids. The germline gives CDR1 KGHSH, CDR2 LQKENI. The CDR3 is CASSPRGPGQGTGANVLTF. The CDR3, as DNA: TGTGCCAGCTCACCAAGGGGTCCGGGACAGGGTACCGGGGCCAACGTCCTGACTTTC.

The J gene is TRBJ1-2, the V gene TRBV4-3, with 7 bases aligning to TRBD1. The CDR3 is 18 residues long. Looked up from germline, CDR1 is LGHNA and CDR2 is YSLEER. Losses at the gene ends were 0 bases for V and 2 bases for J; bases not matched to a gene: 12. In nucleotides, the CDR3 is TGCGCCAGCAGCCAAGAAATGGGCGAGGGGGCCCCCAACTATGGCTACACCTTC. It yields the protein CASSQEMGEGAPNYGYTF.

This clonotype was recorded a few times. The junction departs from germline at one end; a sequencing error may be responsible. V gene TRBV20-1 combines with J gene TRBJ1-5; D is ambiguous. The CDR3 length is 12 residues. CDR1 is DFQATT and CDR2 is SNEGSKA in the germline V gene (reference sequence). CDR3 sequence (DNA): TGCAGTGCTAGAGATGTAAATCAACCCCAGCATTTT. Residues: CSARDVNQPQHF.

This clonotype was seen a single time. The CDR3 bases are TGCAGTGCTAGAAGGACAGGGCCCACAGATACGCAGTATTTT. Its protein product is CSARRTGPTDTQYF. V is TRBV20-1 and J is TRBJ2-3; 8 bases align to TRBD1. The J segment lost 2 bases and the V segment lost 2 bases, leaving 3 bases of the junction unmatched. Germline-derived CDR1 and CDR2 are DFQATT and SNEGSKA (reference sequence). This CDR3 contains 14 residues.

V usage is TRBV13 and J usage is TRBJ1-1, with 7 bases fitting TRBD1. Germline V gene data show CDR1 as PRHDT and CDR2 as FYEKMQ (reference sequence). Germline trimming cut 5 bases from V and 5 bases from J; bases unmatched to any gene: 11. The CDR3 spans 15 residues. CDR3 in DNA: TGTGCCAGCAGCCCGGGCGCGACAGGGCAAACTGAAGCTTTCTTT. It is translated as CASSPGATGQTEAFF.

This clonotype has more than one count but fewer than ten. This CDR3 reads CAISVGMNTEAFF. CDR3 coding DNA: TGTGCCATCAGTGTTGGTATGAACACTGAAGCTTTCTTT. This chain links TRBV10-3 with TRBJ1-1; D is ambiguous. V was trimmed by 4 bases and J by 0 bases, leaving 6 bases between them. The CDR3 has 13 amino acids. Germline CDR1 reads ENHRY; CDR2 reads SYGVKD.

The chain recombines TRBV2 with TRBJ1-1, with 10 bases identical to TRBD1. The J segment lost 2 bases and the V segment lost 5 bases, leaving 5 bases of the junction unmatched. The length of the CDR3 is 15 residues. Germline V gene sequence: CDR1 SNHLY, CDR2 FYNNEI. The CDR3 sequence is CASSPTTGGNTEAFF. The CDR3 DNA sequence: TGTGCCAGCAGTCCTACGACAGGGGGCAACACTGAAGCTTTCTTT. The entire variable domain, with the rest obtained from reference TRBV2 and TRBJ1-1, is as follows: EPEVTQTPSHQVTQMGQEVILRCVPISNHLYFYWYRQILGQKVEFLVSFYNNEISEKSEIFDDQFSVERPDGSNFTLKIRSTKLEDSAMYFCASSPTTGGNTEAFFGQGTRLTVV.

This clonotype was counted a single time. CDR3 nucleotide sequence: TGCGCCAGCAGCCGCGGCCCCGGGGACAGTAACTATGGCTACACCTTC. This gives the protein CASSRGPGDSNYGYTF. This sequence joins TRBV4-3 and TRBJ1-2, with TRBD1 matching over 7 bases. The J segment lost 1 base and the V segment lost 4 bases, leaving 9 bases of the junction unmatched. CDR1 is LGHNA, CDR2 YSLEER, per germline. The CDR3 totals 16 residues.

This clonotype was seen more than once but under ten times. The chain is built from TRBV29-1 and TRBJ2-1; the D is unclear. The CDR3 totals 10 residues. V lost 4 bases, J lost 7 bases, and 5 bases lay in between. CDR1 SQVTM and CDR2 ANQGSEA come from the germline V gene. The CDR3 DNA reads as TGCAGCGTTGTGGCTAATGAGCAGTTCTTC. Translated: CSVVANEQFF.

The CDR3 sequence is CASRQGFSYNEQFF. The CDR3 region has the DNA TGTGCCAGCCGACAGGGGTTTTCCTACAATGAGCAGTTCTTC. This sequence joins TRBV19 and TRBJ2-1, with 8 bases lining up with TRBD1. Germline V lookup: CDR1 LNHDA, CDR2 SQIVND (reference sequence). The CDR3 length is 14 residues. V lost 9 bases to trimming and J lost 1 base; unmatched junction nucleotides: 5.

The chain employs TRBV4-3 and TRBJ2-5; D call uncertain. The ends were cut back, 0 bases at V and 11 bases at J, with 13 bases in the middle. The CDR3 is 13 amino acids. In germline, CDR1 is LGHNA, CDR2 YSLEER. CDR3 sequence reads: CASSQEPGREQYF. CDR3 coding DNA: TGCGCCAGCAGCCAAGAGCCCGGGCGAGAGCAGTACTTC.

The chain recombines TRBV6-1 with TRBJ2-5; no definite D call. The DNA end lines up better with TRBJ2-7; the J call may be wrong. This CDR3 contains 15 residues. Germline V gives CDR1 MNHNS, CDR2 SASEGT. Here the CDR3 reads CASSEAHLGIYEQYF. CDR3 nucleotide sequence: TGTGCCAGCAGTGAAGCGCATCTAGGGATCTACGAGCAGTACTTC.

This clonotype showed up just a few times. J is TRBJ2-7 and V is TRBV7-2; D may be TRBD2 (6 bases). Germline V gene data show CDR1 as SGHTA and CDR2 as FQGNSA. The CDR3 covers 13 residues. V gave up 1 base and J gave up 8 bases, with 12 bases separating them. The CDR3 reads CASSLGVGGKQYF. The CDR3, as DNA: TGTGCCAGCAGCTTAGGGGTGGGGGGAAAGCAGTACTTC.

This chain links TRBV29-1 with TRBJ2-1; possibly TRBD2 for D (6 bases). Per germline, CDR1 SQVTM and CDR2 ANQGSEA. V lost 4 bases to trimming and J lost 2 bases, with 9 bases between them. This CDR3 is 13 amino acids long. The CDR3 DNA reads TGCAGCGTTGGGGGACTCACCTACAATGAGCAGTTCTTC. This encodes CSVGGLTYNEQFF.

The gene calls are TRBV7-8 and TRBJ2-4; 9 bases line up with TRBD1. This CDR3 spans 17 amino acids. The J segment lost 3 bases and the V segment lost 0 bases, leaving 6 bases of the junction unmatched. The V gene's germline CDR1 is SGHVS and CDR2 FQNEAQ. CDR3 amino acids: CASSLAGTGLNKNIQYF. Here the CDR3 DNA reads TGTGCCAGCAGCTTAGCGGGGACAGGGTTGAACAAAAACATTCAGTACTTC. Filled out from reference TRBV7-8 and TRBJ2-4, the complete variable domain reads GAGVSQSPRYKVAKRGQDVALRCDPISGHVSLFWYQQALGQGPEFLTYFQNEAQLDKSGLPSDRFFAERPEGSVSTLKIQRTQQEDSAVYLCASSLAGTGLNKNIQYFGAGTRLSVL.

CDR3 protein: CASSPQGIGEETQYF. The CDR3 region has the DNA TGTGCCAGCAGTCCTCAGGGGATTGGGGAGGAGACCCAGTACTTC. The gene calls are TRBV27 and TRBJ2-5; D possibly corresponds to TRBD1 (6 bases). Germline CDR1 reads MNHEY; CDR2 reads SMNVEV (reference sequence). V was clipped by 5 bases and J by 5 bases, with 18 bases between them. This CDR3 is built from 15 residues.

The gene calls are TRBV5-1 and TRBJ1-2; D perhaps matches TRBD1 (5 bases). The CDR3 is 15 amino acids. Germline V CDR1 and CDR2: SGHRS, YFSETQ. V lost 2 bases and J lost 2, with 13 bases in between. The CDR3 protein is CASSFQGPLNYGYTF. The CDR3 nucleotides are TGCGCCAGCAGCTTTCAGGGACCTCTGAACTATGGCTACACCTTC. Filled out from reference TRBV5-1 and TRBJ1-2, the complete variable domain reads KAGVTQTPRYLIKTRGQQVTLSCSPISGHRSVSWYQQTPGQGLQFLFEYFSETQRNKGNFPGRFSGRQFSNSRSEMNVSTLELGDSALYLCASSFQGPLNYGYTFGSGTRLTVV.

This chain joins TRBV10-3 and TRBJ1-5, with a weak D call TRBD1 (6 bases). V lost 10 bases and J 9 bases, leaving 16 bases between the germline ends. The CDR3 extends over 12 amino acids. The germline V gene encodes CDR1 ENHRY and CDR2 SYGVKD. Written as DNA, the CDR3 is TGTGCCACGGGGCAGGGGAATGGGCCCCAGCATTTT. It is translated as CATGQGNGPQHF.

The rearrangement joins TRBV4-3 to TRBJ2-5; TRBD2 matches at 9 bases. The end of the DNA fits TRBJ2-7 better, so the J call may be wrong. This CDR3 region has 20 residues. CDR1 and CDR2 (germline): LGHNA, YSLEER. The CDR3 sequence is CASSLNYRGRPAGGIYEQYF. CDR3 nucleotide sequence: TGCGCCAGCAGCCTTAACTACAGGGGACGCCCAGCGGGGGGAATCTACGAGCAGTACTTC.

The chain combines TRBV20-1 with TRBJ2-1; D is undetermined. The V end lost 3 bases, the J end lost 2 bases, and 11 bases lay between the germline ends. CDR1 and CDR2 from the germline V gene are DFQATT and SNEGSKA (reference sequence). The CDR3 is made up of 14 amino acids. Written as DNA, the CDR3 is TGCAGTGCTAGGATTTTGGCTACCTACAATGAGCAGTTCTTC. It codes for CSARILATYNEQFF.

This clonotype was recorded a few times. The rearrangement links TRBV29-1 to TRBJ2-1, with D possibly matching TRBD2 (6 bases). V lost 4 bases and J lost 7, with 17 bases in between. Germline V gives CDR1 SQVTM, CDR2 ANQGSEA. This CDR3 has 14 residues. DNA for the CDR3: TGCAGCGTTGTCGGGCGCTCTGGGAGGAATGAGCAGTTCTTC. It specifies CSVVGRSGRNEQFF.

The V gene is TRBV29-1, the J gene TRBJ1-5, with D maybe TRBD1 (5 bases). Germline CDR1 SQVTM, CDR2 ANQGSEA. This CDR3 spans 11 amino acids. V lost 7 bases to trimming and J lost 4 bases, with 8 bases between them. CDR3 nucleotide sequence: TGCAGCGGAGACAGAAATCAGCCCCAGCATTTT. As protein: CSGDRNQPQHF.

This clonotype was recorded a few times. V is TRBV29-1 and J is TRBJ1-6; D unclear. CDR1 is SQVTM, CDR2 ANQGSEA, per germline. The CDR3 length is 12 residues. Trimming pared 4 bases from V and 5 bases from J, leaving 6 bases between. This CDR3 reads CSVVRHNSPLHF. In nucleotides, the CDR3 is TGCAGCGTTGTACGGCATAATTCACCCCTCCACTTT.

This clonotype was picked up a small number of times. The junction departs from germline at one end; a sequencing error may be responsible. V is TRBV28 and J is TRBJ2-7; 11 nucleotides match TRBD2. Germline CDR1 MDHEN, CDR2 SYDVKM. The CDR3 consists of 15 residues. For the CDR3, the DNA is TGTGCTAGCAGGCCAACTAGCGGGAGCTCCTACGAGCAGTACTTC. Its protein is CASRPTSGSSYEQYF.